Presented here are 2 T cell receptor beta chains from one specimen sequenced in a study of blood T cell repertoires in COVID-19. The protocol was immunoSEQ multiplex PCR, while the TCRdb copy is restricted to in-frame clones and leaves out a portion. The data contain 350,000 to 550,000 clones, 75% to 90% of them singletons. Material: PBMCs or T cells enriched from blood (not recorded which). Receptors were obtained from a man younger than 40 who had recovered from COVID-19.

The rearrangement links TRBV10-3 to TRBJ2-7; a weak D match, TRBD2 (5 bases). Germline V gives CDR1 ENHRY, CDR2 SYGVKD. Trimming left V 3 bases short and J 0 bases short, with 15 bases between. CDR3 length: 16 residues. The CDR3 DNA sequence: TGTGCCATCAGTGATCCTATAGGGCGGGCCTCCTACGAGCAGTACTTC. Translating it yields CAISDPIGRASYEQYF.

The chain employs TRBV9 and TRBJ1-6; D gene uncertain. The CDR3 covers 15 residues. V lost 3 bases and J 1 base, leaving 8 bases between the germline ends. The germline CDR1 and CDR2 sequences are SGDLS and YYNGEE. The chain's CDR3 is CASSADMSYNSPLHF. CDR3 coding DNA: TGTGCCAGCAGCGCCGACATGTCCTATAATTCACCCCTCCACTTT.